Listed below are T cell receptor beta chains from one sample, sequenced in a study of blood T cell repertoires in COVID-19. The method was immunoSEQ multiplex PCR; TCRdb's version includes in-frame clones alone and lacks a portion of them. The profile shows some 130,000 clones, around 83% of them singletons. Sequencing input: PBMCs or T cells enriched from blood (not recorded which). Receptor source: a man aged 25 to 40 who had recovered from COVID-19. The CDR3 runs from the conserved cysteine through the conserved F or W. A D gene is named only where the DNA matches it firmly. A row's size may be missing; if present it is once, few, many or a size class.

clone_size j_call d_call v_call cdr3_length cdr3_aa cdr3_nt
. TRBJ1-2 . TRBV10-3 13 CAISKGDTGGYTF TGTGCCATCAGTAAGGGGGACACCGGGGGCTACACCTTC
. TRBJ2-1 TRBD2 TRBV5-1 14 CASSRTSGYNEQFF TGCGCCAGCAGCCGGACTAGCGGGTACAATGAGCAGTTCTTC
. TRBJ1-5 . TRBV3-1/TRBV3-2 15 CASSQSTLLNQPQHF TGTGCCAGCAGCCAGTCCACTCTTCTCAATCAGCCCCAGCATTTT
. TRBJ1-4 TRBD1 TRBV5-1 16 CASSSTGGADNEKLFF TGCGCCAGCAGCTCAACAGGGGGCGCGGATAATGAAAAACTGTTTTTT
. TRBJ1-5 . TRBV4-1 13 CASSQGGAQPQHF TGCGCCAGCAGCCAAGGGGGCGCTCAGCCCCAGCATTTT
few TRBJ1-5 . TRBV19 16 CASSIVWTADNQPQHF TGTGCCAGTAGTATTGTTTGGACTGCGGACAATCAGCCCCAGCATTTT
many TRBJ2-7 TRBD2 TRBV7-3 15 CASRGLAGPSGEQYF TGTGCCAGCAGAGGACTAGCGGGACCCTCGGGAGAGCAGTACTTC
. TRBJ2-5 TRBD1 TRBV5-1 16 CASSATQGQGAETQYF TGCGCCAGCAGCGCGACGCAGGGACAGGGAGCGGAGACCCAGTACTTC
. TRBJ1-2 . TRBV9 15 CASSARDTGGYGYTF TGTGCCAGCAGCGCTCGGGACACCGGGGGGTATGGCTACACCTTC
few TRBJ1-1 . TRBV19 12 CASREVGPEAFF TGTGCCAGTCGGGAGGTGGGGCCTGAAGCTTTCTTT
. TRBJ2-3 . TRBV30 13 CAWCRYGTDTQYF TGTGCCTGGTGCAGGTACGGTACAGATACGCAGTATTTT
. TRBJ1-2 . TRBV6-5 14 CASRSGGAGYGYTF TGTGCCAGCAGGTCGGGAGGGGCAGGGTATGGCTACACCTTC
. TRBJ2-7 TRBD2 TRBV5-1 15 CASRPTLAGEHEQYF TGCGCCAGCAGGCCCACACTAGCGGGAGAACACGAGCAGTACTTC
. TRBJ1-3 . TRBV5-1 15 CASSLSRNSGNTIYF TGCGCCAGCAGCTTGTCGCGAAACTCTGGAAACACCATATATTTT
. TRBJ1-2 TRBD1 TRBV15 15 CATSSRDRGDYGYTF TGTGCCACCAGCAGCCGAGACAGGGGCGACTATGGCTACACCTTC
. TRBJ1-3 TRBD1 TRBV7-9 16 CASSPLTGLSGNTIYF TGTGCCAGCAGCCCTTTGACAGGGCTCTCTGGAAACACCATATATTTT
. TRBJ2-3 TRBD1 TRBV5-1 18 CASSLEGQEALSTDTQYF TGCGCCAGCAGCTTGGAGGGACAGGAGGCCCTTAGCACAGATACGCAGTATTTT
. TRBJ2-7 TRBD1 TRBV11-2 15 CASSLGWTGSYEQYF TGTGCCAGCAGCTTAGGATGGACAGGGTCCTACGAGCAGTACTTC
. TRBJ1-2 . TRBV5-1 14 CASSLNAGDYGYTF TGCGCCAGCAGCCTAAACGCGGGAGACTATGGCTACACCTTC
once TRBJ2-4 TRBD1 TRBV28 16 CASSSGTDLAKNIQYF TGTGCCAGCAGCTCCGGGACAGATTTAGCCAAAAACATTCAGTACTTC
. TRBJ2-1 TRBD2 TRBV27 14 CASRRLADYNEQFF TGTGCCAGCCGGAGGCTAGCGGATTACAATGAGCAGTTCTTC
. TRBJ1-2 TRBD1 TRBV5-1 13 CASSGQGDYGYTF TGCGCCAGCTCCGGACAGGGTGACTATGGCTACACCTTC
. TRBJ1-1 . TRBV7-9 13 CASSPQGNTEAFF TGTGCCAGCAGTCCGCAGGGGAACACTGAAGCTTTCTTT
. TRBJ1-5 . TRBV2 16 CASSLLSSGRNQPQHF TGTGCCAGCAGCCTTTTAAGCTCTGGGCGCAATCAGCCCCAGCATTTT
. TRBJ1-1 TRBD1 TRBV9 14 CASSPGQGWDEAFF TGTGCCAGCAGCCCCGGACAGGGCTGGGATGAAGCTTTCTTT
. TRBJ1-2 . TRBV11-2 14 CASSSLRSFYGYTF TGTGCCAGCAGCTCTCTGCGGAGTTTCTATGGCTACACCTTC
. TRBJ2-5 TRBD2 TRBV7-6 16 CASSPRGRGGSETQYF TGTGCCAGCAGCCCCCGTGGGCGGGGGGGCAGCGAGACCCAGTACTTC
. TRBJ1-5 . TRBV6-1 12 CASSERGQPQHF TGTGCCAGCAGTGAACGGGGTCAGCCCCAGCATTTT
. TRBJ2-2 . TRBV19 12 CASTSFPGELFF TGTGCCAGTACCTCCTTCCCCGGGGAGCTGTTTTTT
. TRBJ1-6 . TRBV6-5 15 CASSYPPGYNSPLHF TGTGCCAGCAGTTATCCCCCAGGGTATAATTCACCCCTCCACTTT
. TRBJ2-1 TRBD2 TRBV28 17 CASSLGTSGSLSNEQFF TGTGCCAGCAGTCTCGGGACTAGCGGGAGTTTATCCAATGAGCAGTTCTTC
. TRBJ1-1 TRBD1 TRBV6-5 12 CASIGQGPEAFF TGTGCCAGCATTGGACAGGGGCCCGAAGCTTTCTTT
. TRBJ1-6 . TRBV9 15 CASSVHRENNSPLHF TGTGCCAGCAGCGTCCACAGGGAGAATAATTCACCCCTCCACTTT
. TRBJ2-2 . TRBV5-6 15 CASSLGGLDTGELFF TGTGCCAGCAGCTTGGGAGGGTTGGACACCGGGGAGCTGTTTTTT
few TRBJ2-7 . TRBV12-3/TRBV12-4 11 CASSYGEEQYF TGTGCCAGCAGTTACGGAGAAGAGCAGTACTTC
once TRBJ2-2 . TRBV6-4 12 CASLSYAGELFF TGTGCCAGCCTAAGTTATGCCGGGGAGCTGTTTTTT
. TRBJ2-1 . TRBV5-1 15 CASSGETGSSNEQFF TGCGCCAGCAGCGGGGAGACGGGTTCGAGTAATGAGCAGTTCTTC
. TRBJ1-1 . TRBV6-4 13 CASSRQRDTEAFF TGTGCCAGCAGCCGCCAGAGGGACACTGAAGCTTTCTTT
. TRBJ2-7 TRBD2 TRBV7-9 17 CASSLGSGRHDSYEQYF TGTGCCAGCAGCCTCGGGAGCGGGAGGCACGACTCCTACGAGCAGTACTTC
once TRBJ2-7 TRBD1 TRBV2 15 CASSESTGALGEQYF TGTGCCAGCAGTGAATCGACAGGGGCGCTGGGTGAGCAGTACTTC
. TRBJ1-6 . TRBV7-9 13 CASRPGGSSPLHF TGTGCCAGTCGCCCTGGGGGCAGTTCACCCCTCCACTTT
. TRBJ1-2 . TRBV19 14 CASSPQGTNYGYTF TGTGCCAGTAGCCCCCAGGGGACTAACTATGGCTACACCTTC
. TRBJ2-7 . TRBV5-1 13 CASGEDITYEQYF TGCGCCAGCGGAGAAGATATTACCTACGAGCAGTACTTC
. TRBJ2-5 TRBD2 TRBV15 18 CATSRDFGTSGAQETQYF TGTGCCACCAGCAGAGACTTTGGGACTAGCGGGGCCCAAGAGACCCAGTACTTC
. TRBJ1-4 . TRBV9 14 CASSVERFNEKLFF TGTGCCAGCAGCGTAGAGAGGTTTAATGAAAAACTGTTTTTT
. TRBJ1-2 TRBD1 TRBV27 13 CASSLGTAYGYTF TGTGCCAGCAGTTTAGGGACAGCCTATGGCTACACCTTC
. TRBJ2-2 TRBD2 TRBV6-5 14 CASSLTSGTGELFF TGTGCCAGCAGTCTGACTAGCGGGACCGGGGAGCTGTTTTTT
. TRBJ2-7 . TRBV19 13 CASSIIGSGEQYF TGTGCCAGTAGTATAATTGGGAGTGGCGAGCAGTACTTC
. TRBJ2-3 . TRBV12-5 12 CASGLFVDTQYF TGTGCTAGTGGTTTGTTCGTCGATACGCAGTATTTT
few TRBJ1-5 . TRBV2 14 CASSSLNENQPQHF TGTGCCAGCAGCTCACTCAATGAGAATCAGCCCCAGCATTTT
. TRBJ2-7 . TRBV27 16 CASSLRGQGGVYEQYF TGTGCCAGCAGTTTAAGAGGTCAGGGGGGTGTGTACGAGCAGTACTTC
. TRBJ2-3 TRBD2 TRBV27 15 CASSILAGNTDTQYF TGTGCCAGCAGTATACTAGCGGGGAACACAGATACGCAGTATTTT
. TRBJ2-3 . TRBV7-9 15 CASSLGGHPTDTQYF TGTGCCAGCAGCTTAGGGGGACACCCCACAGATACGCAGTATTTT